Each of the 3 T cell receptor beta chains below was sequenced from the same sample in a study of blood T cell repertoires in COVID-19. Produced via immunoSEQ multiplex PCR; TCRdb's table is partial and in-frame only. The sample comprises 150,000 to 200,000 clones, 75% to 80% of which are singletons, and about 25% rests with the top ten. What was sequenced was peripheral blood. These receptors came from a woman between 65 and 79 years old with acute or convalescent COVID-19.

CDR3 DNA: TGTGCCAGCAGCGGACTAGCGGGAGGGCCAGGGTCCTACAATGAGCAGTTCTTC. Translating it yields CASSGLAGGPGSYNEQFF. V usage is TRBV14 and J usage is TRBJ2-1, with 15 bases lining up with TRBD2. Germline CDR1 is SGHDN and CDR2 is FVKESK. The trim removed 5 bases at V and 1 base at J, leaving 6 bases unmatched. CDR3 size: 18 residues.

The rearrangement links TRBV29-1 to TRBJ2-1; a possible D gene is TRBD1 (7 bases). Between the trimmed V and J ends, which lost 7 bases and 15 bases, there was a span of 19 bases. Per the germline V gene, CDR1 is SQVTM and CDR2 is ANQGSEA. The CDR3 runs to 11 residues. The CDR3 here is CSAQVRGEVFF. In DNA form, the CDR3 reads TGCAGCGCCCAAGTCAGGGGGGAGGTGTTCTTC.

About this clone: The sample contains more than one DNA sequence encoding this CDR3. The chain carries TRBV19 and TRBJ1-6; 9 bases map to TRBD1. The CDR3 runs to 14 residues. V lost 3 bases, J lost 7 bases, and 1 base stayed unmatched. The germline V gene encodes CDR1 LNHDA and CDR2 SQIVND (reference sequence). The CDR3 protein is CASSIGTGNSPLHF. Here the CDR3 DNA reads TGTGCCAGTAGTATCGGGACAGGGAATTCACCCCTCCACTTT. The entire variable domain, with the rest obtained from reference TRBV19 and TRBJ1-6, is as follows: DGGITQSPKYLFRKEGQNVTLSCEQNLNHDAMYWYRQDPGQGLRLIYYSQIVNDFQKGDIAEGYSVSREKKESFPLTVTSAQKNPTAFYLCASSIGTGNSPLHFGNGTRLTVT.